Described below is a single T cell receptor beta chain sequence and its context. This entry belongs to a study of shared clonotypes between healthy human individuals. Germline CDR1 and CDR2: MDHEN and SYDVKM. The CDR3 is made up of 14 amino acids. The J segment lost 8 bases and the V segment lost 2 bases, leaving 3 bases of the junction unmatched. Here immunoSEQ multiplex PCR was the method, and the copy in TCRdb shows in-frame clones only, minus some. The sample carries roughly 500,000 clones, 70% to 80% recorded once. The study enrolled healthy HIV-negative adults without recent acute infections or vaccinations as donors.

The gene calls are TRBV28 and TRBJ2-1; 10 bases match TRBD2. The sample consisted of PBMCs. The TCR comes from a middle-aged woman in good health. Some clones in this sample may be carry-over from other donors' samples. This chain's CDR3 is CASSLPSGRYEQFF. CDR3 sequence (DNA): TGTGCCAGCAGTTTACCTAGCGGGAGATATGAGCAGTTCTTC.